This T cell receptor (beta chain) appears in the sequencing data of a study of blood T cell repertoires in COVID-19. Study-wide context: COVID-19 samples from acute and convalescent phases originated in the United States, Italy and Spain. PBMCs, B-cell-depleted T cells, or T cells were the source of the cDNA or gDNA that made up the material.

V lost 3 bases and J lost 1; bases outside the gene matches: 7. Looked up from germline, CDR1 is SGHNT and CDR2 is YYREEE (reference sequence). This CDR3 has 19 residues. As handled by the study authors: The authors estimated nucleated cell counts from reference gene primer amplification. Method: immunoSEQ multiplex PCR; TCRdb's copy keeps in-frame clones and lacks some. D and trimming were read from the DNA, whereas the V and J calls and clone size are those reported in that table. The sample consists of 150,000 to 200,000 clones, roughly 84% of them appearing once. Sequencing used peripheral blood. The V call is TRBV5-4, the J call TRBJ2-1; TRBD2 agrees at 16 bases. The origin of this receptor is a woman of 80 years or more with acute or convalescent COVID-19. The CDR3 protein is CASSSPGLAGGGSYNEQFF. CDR3 in DNA: TGTGCCAGCAGCTCACCGGGACTAGCGGGGGGGGGTTCCTACAATGAGCAGTTCTTC.